The clone carrying this T cell receptor (beta chain) was counted at least ten times. The record originates from a study of T cells in Graves' hyperthyroidism and ophthalmopathy. Fresh peripheral blood, approximately 9.6 ml, yielded the PBMCs. The CDR3 regions of TCR beta were amplified from RNA transcripts. HTBI primers were used for first-round RT-PCR of the TCR CDR3. TCRdb reprocessed the multiplex PCR reads via MiXCR and lists one record per CDR3 protein. Of fewer than 700,000 distinct CDR3 sequences in the sample, about 17% were seen once. The CDR3 consists of 16 residues. V gave up 6 bases and J gave up 1 base, with 18 bases separating them.

The chain employs TRBV12-3 or TRBV12-4 and TRBJ2-5; D is possibly TRBD2 (7 bases). What was sequenced was blood. The clonotype was recovered from a woman aged 30 to 39 with Graves' hyperthyroidism. The CDR3 reads CASSAGAWAGQETQYF. The CDR3 bases are TGTGCCAGCAGCGCGGGGGCTTGGGCAGGCCAAGAGACCCAGTACTTC.